This T cell receptor (beta chain) stems from a study of blood T cell repertoires in COVID-19 (TCRdb year 2020). In the study overall: Samples covering the acute and convalescent phases of COVID-19 were provided by collaborators in the United States, Italy and Spain. The material from the prospective study consisted of cDNA or gDNA derived from T cells, B-cell-depleted T cells, or PBMCs. HLA class I and class II types, where available, came from metadata supplied by the sample provider rather than from assay-based typing. The samples were drawn from two sources: the first 160 participants of the ongoing ImmuneRACE study, and 950 to 1,500 subjects contributed by 6 global collaborators. The repertoires were released in a freely available public database meant as a resource for research on the immune response to SARS-CoV-2. Subjects who had been exposed to COVID-19, were actively infected with it, or had recovered from it provided the deeply sampled blood TCRbeta repertoires that made up the dataset. Sample metadata almost always included a de-identified subject ID, COVID-19 status, age in years and sex.

Comments on this clone: Its specific antigen is unknown. Base qualities were left out, and no much larger clone turns up one base away.

Each collaborating institution followed its own protocols to collect whole blood in K2EDTA tubes. For TCRbeta analysis, collaborators shipped samples as frozen whole blood, isolated PBMCs, or DNA extracted from either of those sample types. The trim is 0 bases for V and 9 bases for J, with a gap of 10 bases between the germline ends. CDR1 and CDR2 (SGHRS, YFSETQ) derive from the germline V gene. Counted from cysteine to phenylalanine, this CDR3 has 14 amino acids. CDR3 DNA only is kept here, 42 bases in frame from base 1. TCRbeta CDR3 regions were amplified from genomic DNA by means of the immunoSEQ Assay, a bias-controlled multiplex PCR. Per the source publication's procedure: The number of nucleated cells in each sample was estimated by amplification of reference gene primers within the assay. Sequence reads were collapsed and filtered to measure the absolute abundance of every unique TCRbeta CDR3 rearrangement. For each sample, productive Simpson clonality was calculated by taking the square root of Simpson's diversity index across productive rearrangements. Not all clones reach the TCRdb copy of this immuneACCESS table, which keeps in-frame sequences only. Checked studies attribute under half of the gap to unresolved V genes and leave the rest unexplained. That table furnishes V, J and clone size, whereas the DNA furnished D and trimming. Counted in this sample were over 30,000 clones; approximately 81% of them appeared once. The ten largest clones take up around 28% of the sample.

Study-wide findings and limitations: The amount of clinical and demographic metadata varied by source and participant and was provided uncurated.

The sample was peripheral blood. The chain joins TRBV5-1 to TRBJ1-6; perhaps TRBD1 is the D gene, with 5 bases matching. The source is a man aged 80 or over with active or convalescent COVID-19. The sequenced DNA: TGCGCCAGCAGCTTGGGAGGGGAGGGTTCACCCCTCCACTTT. Its product reads: CASSLGGEGSPLHF. The full variable domain, with segments outside the CDR3 supplied by the reference TRBV5-1 and TRBJ1-6 proteins, appears as KAGVTQTPRYLIKTRGQQVTLSCSPISGHRSVSWYQQTPGQGLQFLFEYFSETQRNKGNFPGRFSGRQFSNSRSEMNVSTLELGDSALYLCASSLGGEGSPLHFGNGTRLTVT.